The 11 T cell receptor beta chains below were found in one sample sequenced in a study of shared clonotypes between healthy human individuals. TCRdb keeps only in-frame clones here, not all; method: immunoSEQ multiplex PCR. The sample holds approximately 320,000 clones, more than 75% seen once. What was sequenced was memory CD8+ T cells sorted from blood. Subset meaning: CD45RO+ cells pooled with CCR7-negative TemRA cells. The receptors shown here come from a man between 18 and 29 years old in good health.

Turning to this clone: This specimen includes other DNA sequences encoding the same CDR3. The rearrangement uses TRBV7-6 and TRBJ1-1; unclear D gene. CDR1 and CDR2 (germline): SGHVS, FNYEAQ. V lost 1 base to trimming and J lost 7 bases, with 10 bases between them. This CDR3 comprises 13 residues. The CDR3 loop is CASSLGGGGEAFF. The CDR3 DNA reads as TGTGCCAGCAGCTTAGGAGGAGGCGGTGAAGCTTTCTTT.

This clone appeared a single time. CDR3 residues: CASSDVTGPYNYGYTF. The DNA for the CDR3 is TGTGCCAGCAGTGATGTAACTGGGCCCTATAACTATGGCTACACCTTC. This chain joins TRBV6-1 and TRBJ1-2; no firm D call. Germline values: CDR1 MNHNS, CDR2 SASEGT. The CDR3 is 16 residues long. The V end lost 3 bases, the J end lost 1 base, and 15 bases lay between the germline ends.

The chain couples TRBV7-9 to TRBJ1-3; TRBD1 matches at 8 bases. From germline, CDR1 is SEHNR and CDR2 FQNEAQ (reference sequence). The V segment lost 5 bases and the J segment 3 bases; nucleotides outside the gene matches: 6. The CDR3 is 15 residues long. CDR3 sequence: CASSATGEDGNTIYF. The CDR3 DNA is TGTGCCAGCAGCGCGACAGGGGAAGATGGAAACACCATATATTTT.

The V call is TRBV7-9, the J call TRBJ2-5, with D maybe TRBD1 (6 bases). Germline V gives CDR1 SEHNR, CDR2 FQNEAQ (reference sequence). This CDR3 has 13 amino acids. Trimming shortened V by 2 bases and J by 4 bases, and 8 bases separated the two germline ends. The CDR3 DNA sequence: TGTGCCAGCAGCTTAAGAGGGGGAGAGACCCAGTACTTC. Translating gives CASSLRGGETQYF.

The chain links TRBV19 to TRBJ1-5; D is ambiguous. In germline, CDR1 is LNHDA, CDR2 SQIVND (reference sequence). The CDR3 runs 13 residues. Deletions cut 7 bases from V and 6 bases from J, with 13 bases between. The CDR3 DNA follows: TGTGCCAGTACCCCGGGCTCCGGTCAGCCCCAGCATTTT. Encoded protein: CASTPGSGQPQHF.

This chain uses TRBV10-2 with TRBJ1-1; D not resolved. Trimming cost V 8 bases and J 7 bases, with 26 bases left between them. Germline CDR1 reads WSHSY; CDR2 reads SAAADI. This CDR3 has 16 amino acids. The CDR3 spells CASADSIYWARGEAFF. The CDR3 DNA reads TGCGCCAGCGCAGACTCCATTTATTGGGCCCGGGGTGAAGCTTTCTTT.

Remarks on this clone: The same CDR3 can be traced to other DNA sequences in this sample. This chain connects TRBV30 to TRBJ1-1; D is unresolved. This CDR3 has 13 amino acids. V shed 0 bases and J shed 0 bases, with 5 bases lying between them. Germline values: CDR1 GTSNPN, CDR2 SVGIG (reference sequence). The CDR3 is CAWSVAVNTEAFF. DNA of the CDR3: TGTGCCTGGAGTGTGGCAGTGAACACTGAAGCTTTCTTT.

The J gene is TRBJ2-7, the V gene TRBV13; 7 bases agree with TRBD1. In germline, CDR1 is PRHDT, CDR2 FYEKMQ (reference sequence). V lost 5 bases to trimming and J lost 3 bases; unmatched junction nucleotides: 10. The CDR3 sequence is 15 residues long. Here the CDR3 DNA reads TGTGCCAGCAGCCCGACTCGACAGGGAGTCTACGAGCAGTACTTC. As protein: CASSPTRQGVYEQYF.

The chain carries TRBV29-1 and TRBJ2-7, with 8 bases lining up with TRBD1. V shed 1 base, J shed 5 bases, and the junction held 4 bases outside the gene matches. The CDR3 spans 13 residues. From germline, CDR1 is SQVTM and CDR2 ANQGSEA. The CDR3 here is CSVEGDRIHEQYF. For the CDR3, the DNA is TGCAGCGTTGAAGGGGACAGGATCCACGAGCAGTACTTC.

This clone was counted a few times. This CDR3 is also generated by other DNA sequences in the sample. The chain joins TRBV5-1 to TRBJ2-7; the D is unclear. V gave up 0 bases and J gave up 4 bases, with 5 bases separating them. The CDR3 contains 12 residues. CDR1 SGHRS and CDR2 YFSETQ come from the germline V gene. For the CDR3, the DNA is TGCGCCAGCAGCTTGGAGGGTTACGAGCAGTACTTC. Translating it yields CASSLEGYEQYF.

The chain has TRBV5-5 and TRBJ1-4; D unresolved. In germline, CDR1 is SGHKS, CDR2 YYEKEE (reference sequence). Trimming left V 7 bases short and J 9 bases short, with 19 bases between. The CDR3 extends over 14 amino acids. CDR3 loop: CASLMAQLVKKLFF. The CDR3 DNA reads TGTGCCAGCTTAATGGCTCAACTGGTGAAAAAACTGTTTTTT.